The next 31 T cell receptor beta chains were all read from a single sample in a study of T cell repertoires in urothelial bladder cancer. The data were produced by immunoSEQ multiplex PCR, yet TCRdb's version contains in-frame clones alone and is incomplete. Seen here are fewer than 15,000 clones, roughly two thirds observed once, and the top ten hold under 10%. Sequenced material: tumor-infiltrating cells from bladder cancer. The receptors originated from a human donor with urothelial carcinoma.

The count of this clone is one. The chain joins TRBV6-5 to TRBJ1-6; D may be TRBD1 (5 bases). The CDR3 sequence is 14 residues long. Germline CDR1 MNHEY, CDR2 SVGAGI. V shed 1 base and J shed 5 bases, with 6 bases lying between them. The CDR3 region is CASSYLTDNSPLHF. Written as DNA, the CDR3 is TGTGCCAGCAGTTACTTGACAGATAATTCACCCCTCCACTTT.

This clone has only a few counts. The chain joins TRBV6-1 to TRBJ1-5, with D perhaps TRBD1 (6 bases). Trimming shortened V by 6 bases and J by 6 bases, and 12 bases separated the two germline ends. The CDR3 sequence is 13 residues long. Per germline, CDR1 MNHNS and CDR2 SASEGT. In nucleotides, the CDR3 is TGTGCCAGCAGCCCAGAGGGGGGTCAGCCCCAGCATTTT. It specifies CASSPEGGQPQHF.

The chain combines TRBV11-2 with TRBJ2-2; TRBD2 matches at 9 bases. The germline gives CDR1 SGHAT, CDR2 FQNNGV. With V trimmed by 3 bases and J by 3 bases, 5 bases remained unmatched. This CDR3 region has 16 residues. The CDR3 nucleotides are TGTGCCAGCAGCTTCCGCGGGGGGGCGGACACCGGGGAGCTGTTTTTT. The encoded protein is CASSFRGGADTGELFF. Looking up the rest from reference TRBV11-2 and TRBJ2-2 gives the full variable domain: EAGVAQSPRYKIIEKRQSVAFWCNPISGHATLYWYQQILGQGPKLLIQFQNNGVVDDSQLPKDRFSAERLKGVDSTLKIQPAKLEDSAVYLCASSFRGGADTGELFFGEGSRLTVL.

As DNA, the CDR3 is TGTGCCAGCAGTTTTCGACAGGGTATTGACACTGAAGCTTTCTTT. Amino acids: CASSFRQGIDTEAFF. The chain is built from TRBV6-5 and TRBJ1-1; 7 bases match TRBD1. Per germline, CDR1 MNHEY and CDR2 SVGAGI. J was trimmed by 3 bases and V by 4 bases; bases with no gene match: 8. The CDR3 extends over 15 amino acids.

A word on this clone: In the same sample, other DNA sequences code for this CDR3. The chain combines TRBV5-6 with TRBJ2-7, with 11 bases that match TRBD1. Looked up from germline, CDR1 is SGHDT and CDR2 is YYEEEE. The junction had 1 base not matched to a gene; V was cut back by 2 bases and J by 0 bases. This CDR3 contains 15 residues. The CDR3 region has the DNA TGTGCCAGCAGCTTTGGGACAGGGGGCTCCTACGAGCAGTACTTC. Protein sequence: CASSFGTGGSYEQYF.

The CDR3 loop is CAWSLRKIYGYTF. CDR3 DNA sequence: TGTGCCTGGAGTTTACGGAAGATCTATGGCTACACCTTC. The chain uses TRBV30 and TRBJ1-2, with D unclear. The germline V and J ends were trimmed by 2 bases and 4 bases, with 11 bases remaining between them. The CDR3 runs to 13 residues. Germline V gives CDR1 GTSNPN, CDR2 SVGIG (reference sequence).

V and J are TRBV4-3 and TRBJ2-1; D may be TRBD1 (6 bases). The CDR3 has 13 amino acids. V lost 6 bases to trimming and J lost 3 bases, with 9 bases between them. CDR1 is LGHNA, CDR2 YSLEER, per germline. In DNA form, the CDR3 reads TGCGCCAGCAGTGCAGGGGACTACAATGAGCAGTTCTTC. Translated, it gives CASSAGDYNEQFF.

The gene calls are TRBV11-2 and TRBJ1-2; D is unclear. The V end lost 1 base, the J end lost 13 bases, and 13 bases lay between the germline ends. The CDR3 is made up of 12 amino acids. Per germline, CDR1 SGHAT and CDR2 FQNNGV. The CDR3 loop is CASSLGAGYVTF. DNA of the CDR3: TGTGCCAGCAGCTTAGGTGCGGGGTATGTCACCTTC.

This clone turned up a few times. The chain links TRBV6-1 to TRBJ2-3, with 11 nucleotides matching TRBD2. Germline V gene data show CDR1 as MNHNS and CDR2 as SASEGT. J lost 1 base, V lost 1 base, and 4 bases had no gene match. The CDR3 runs to 17 residues. Here the CDR3 DNA reads TGTGCCAGCAGTGAAGTTAGCGGGGGGGCTGGCACAGATACGCAGTATTTT. Encoded protein: CASSEVSGGAGTDTQYF.

The chain joins TRBV10-3 to TRBJ2-5, with D unresolved. The CDR3 sequence is 13 residues long. In germline, CDR1 is ENHRY, CDR2 SYGVKD. Trimming removed 0 bases from V and 2 bases from J, with 4 bases in between. CDR3 nucleotide sequence: TGTGCCATCAGTGAGTCGTTACAAGAGACCCAGTACTTC. Its protein product is CAISESLQETQYF.

This rearrangement joins TRBV9 to TRBJ1-3; D gene uncertain. Germline loops: CDR1 SGDLS, CDR2 YYNGEE. The CDR3 has 17 amino acids. The V gene lost 3 bases and the J gene lost 0 bases, with 16 bases spanning the gap. CDR3 in DNA: TGTGCCAGCAGCGCCTTCAATTCGGCAGGCTCTGGAAACACCATATATTTT. Translation gives CASSAFNSAGSGNTIYF. The full variable domain, with the rest looked up from reference TRBV9 and TRBJ1-3, is DSGVTQTPKHLITATGQRVTLRCSPRSGDLSVYWYQQSLDQGLQFLIQYYNGEERAKGNILERFSAQQFPDLHSELNLSSLELGDSALYFCASSAFNSAGSGNTIYFGEGSWLTVV.

The rearrangement links TRBV7-9 to TRBJ2-5, with D perhaps matching TRBD1 (5 bases). With 1 base removed from V and 2 bases from J, the gap between germline ends came to 8 bases. The V gene's germline CDR1 is SEHNR and CDR2 FQNEAQ (reference sequence). The CDR3 is made up of 14 amino acids. The CDR3 protein is CASSLGGAQETQYF. CDR3 nucleotides: TGTGCCAGCAGCTTAGGGGGCGCGCAAGAGACCCAGTACTTC.

The rearrangement uses TRBV19 and TRBJ2-3, with TRBD1 matching 7 bases. This CDR3 comprises 15 residues. V lost 7 bases to trimming and J lost 0 bases; unmatched junction nucleotides: 7. Germline CDR1 is LNHDA and CDR2 is SQIVND (reference sequence). The DNA for the CDR3 is TGTGCCAGTACGGGACAGACCACTAGCACAGATACGCAGTATTTT. Residues: CASTGQTTSTDTQYF.

The J gene is TRBJ1-5, the V gene TRBV19; D not certain. Deletions cut 1 base from V and 4 bases from J, with 11 bases between. This CDR3 is 15 amino acids long. Per the germline V gene, CDR1 is LNHDA and CDR2 is SQIVND (reference sequence). The CDR3, as DNA: TGTGCCAGTAGTATAGTGGGATACGGTAATCAGCCCCAGCATTTT. Protein product: CASSIVGYGNQPQHF.

The chain uses TRBV5-1 and TRBJ2-1; 7 bases match TRBD2. CDR1 SGHRS and CDR2 YFSETQ come from the germline V gene. The V segment lost 3 bases and the J segment 0 bases; nucleotides outside the gene matches: 12. The CDR3 consists of 18 residues. CDR3 bases: TGCGCCAGCAGCTCTACGTCGGGACTATTTAGCTCCTACAATGAGCAGTTCTTC. Translation: CASSSTSGLFSSYNEQFF.

The J gene is TRBJ2-5, the V gene TRBV7-2; no clear D gene. There are 12 residues in the CDR3. V lost 0 bases and J lost 3, with 2 bases in between. Germline loops: CDR1 SGHTA, CDR2 FQGNSA. The CDR3 DNA sequence: TGTGCCAGCAGCTTAGCGGAAGAGACCCAGTACTTC. Translating gives CASSLAEETQYF.

The V gene is TRBV7-2, the J gene TRBJ2-2, with 9 bases matching TRBD1. Germline values: CDR1 SGHTA, CDR2 FQGNSA. There are 16 residues in the CDR3. Trimming cost V 5 bases and J 3 bases; bases outside gene matches: 7. Here the CDR3 DNA reads TGTGCCAGCAGCCGACCACAGGGGGCGGACACCGGGGAGCTGTTTTTT. Protein sequence: CASSRPQGADTGELFF.

This chain links TRBV7-2 with TRBJ2-3, with 12 bases identical to TRBD2. V trimming: 4 bases; J trimming: 3 bases; junction bases outside the gene matches: 5. CDR3 length equals 16 residues. CDR1 is SGHTA and CDR2 is FQGNSA in the germline V gene. The CDR3 bases are TGTGCCAGCAGCTCAACTAGCGGGGGGTGGACAGATACGCAGTATTTT. As protein: CASSSTSGGWTDTQYF.

The gene calls are TRBV5-6 and TRBJ2-7, with D uncertain. The germline V and J ends were trimmed by 2 bases and 7 bases, with 7 bases remaining between them. This CDR3 region has 11 residues. Germline V gives CDR1 SGHDT, CDR2 YYEEEE. The CDR3 sequence: CASSFRGEQYV. DNA of the CDR3: TGTGCCAGCAGCTTCCGTGGGGAGCAGTACGTC.

This clone appeared a few times. This sample also contains other DNA sequences that code for the same CDR3. The gene calls are TRBV6-5 and TRBJ1-5; a possible D gene is TRBD1 (6 bases). CDR1 and CDR2 from the germline V gene are MNHEY and SVGAGI. Trimming removed 0 bases from V and 5 bases from J, with 11 bases in between. The CDR3 runs 15 residues. CDR3 sequence reads: CASSYSGRGDQPQHF. The CDR3 region has the DNA TGTGCCAGCAGTTACTCGGGCAGGGGAGATCAGCCCCAGCATTTT.

This chain connects TRBV7-2 to TRBJ1-5; unclear D gene. The CDR3 is made up of 13 amino acids. V was shortened by 1 base and J by 11 bases, with 12 bases between the two germline ends. CDR1 and CDR2 (germline): SGHTA, FQGNSA. The CDR3 sequence is CASSLGAGRTQHF. The CDR3 DNA sequence: TGTGCCAGCAGCTTAGGGGCGGGCAGGACCCAGCATTTT.

The chain carries TRBV5-4 and TRBJ2-7; perhaps TRBD1 as D (6 bases). The CDR3 spans 15 residues. Trimming cost V 3 bases and J 2 bases, with 15 bases left between them. Germline V gene lookup returns CDR1 SGHNT and CDR2 YYREEE (reference sequence). The CDR3 DNA follows: TGTGCCAGCAGCTCCAGGACAGATTACCCCTACGAGCAGTACTTC. Protein sequence: CASSSRTDYPYEQYF. The full variable domain, its missing parts supplied by reference TRBV5-4 and TRBJ2-7, is ETGVTQSPTHLIKTRGQQVTLRCSSQSGHNTVSWYQQALGQGPQFIFQYYREEENGRGNFPPRFSGLQFPNYSSELNVNALELDDSALYLCASSSRTDYPYEQYFGPGTRLTVT.

A single count supports this clone. The chain links TRBV30 to TRBJ1-2; 8 bases are a match to TRBD1. This CDR3 contains 12 residues. CDR1 and CDR2 from the germline V gene are GTSNPN and SVGIG (reference sequence). With 2 bases clipped from V and 4 bases from J, the junction kept 0 bases outside the gene matches. CDR3 nucleotides: TGTGCCTGGAGTACAGGGGGCTATGGCTACACCTTC. It specifies CAWSTGGYGYTF.

This chain uses TRBV5-4 with TRBJ2-1; tentative D call: TRBD2 (6 bases). Trimming stripped 2 bases from V and 7 bases from J, with 16 bases between. Germline CDR1 SGHNT, CDR2 YYREEE (reference sequence). This CDR3 is built from 15 residues. In nucleotides, the CDR3 is TGTGCCAGCAGCTTCGGGAGACCCGATACAAATGAGCAGTTCTTC. Its translation: CASSFGRPDTNEQFF.

The chain carries TRBV11-3 and TRBJ1-2, with TRBD1 matching over 8 bases. This CDR3 has 13 residues. CDR1 is SGHNT, CDR2 YENEEA, per germline. V trimming: 5 bases; J trimming: 2 bases; junction bases outside the gene matches: 1. The DNA of the CDR3 is TGTGCCAGCAGCAGACAGGGGAACTATGGCTACACCTTC. Residues: CASSRQGNYGYTF.

The chain uses TRBV27 and TRBJ1-1; TRBD1 matches at 10 bases. J lost 7 bases, V lost 4 bases, and 12 bases had no gene match. Looked up from germline, CDR1 is MNHEY and CDR2 is SMNVEV (reference sequence). The CDR3 runs to 16 residues. The CDR3 reads CASSSWGDRGSDEAFF. The CDR3 nucleotides are TGTGCCAGCAGTTCCTGGGGGGACAGGGGTTCTGATGAAGCTTTCTTT.

This clone came up a few times. This chain connects TRBV7-9 to TRBJ2-5, with D perhaps matching TRBD1 (5 bases). The V and J ends lost 3 bases and 5 bases respectively, with 13 bases between them. This CDR3 comprises 14 residues. Germline V lookup: CDR1 SEHNR, CDR2 FQNEAQ (reference sequence). CDR3 region: CASSFSRQLETQYF. CDR3 nucleotide sequence: TGTGCCAGCAGCTTCTCGAGACAGCTGGAGACCCAGTACTTC.

This chain connects TRBV11-2 to TRBJ2-5; D perhaps matches TRBD1 (6 bases). The germline V gene encodes CDR1 SGHAT and CDR2 FQNNGV. The length of the CDR3 is 15 residues. Deletions cut 6 bases from V and 2 bases from J, with 16 bases between. The CDR3 region has the DNA TGTGCCAGCAGTCTCCGGGACACTTCTCAAGAGACCCAGTACTTC. Its translation is CASSLRDTSQETQYF.

This clone was recorded a few times. This chain links TRBV4-3 with TRBJ2-2; the D gene is possibly TRBD2 (5 bases). Per germline, CDR1 LGHNA and CDR2 YSLEER. Trimming removed 4 bases at V and 7 bases at J, with 13 bases between. This CDR3 comprises 14 residues. Here the CDR3 reads CASSLEGASGELFF. In nucleotides, the CDR3 is TGCGCCAGCAGCCTCGAGGGCGCAAGCGGGGAGCTGTTTTTT.

The chain uses TRBV18 and TRBJ1-2, with 11 bases identical to TRBD1. The junction had 12 bases not matched to a gene; V was cut back by 6 bases and J by 3 bases. Looked up from germline, CDR1 is KGHSH and CDR2 is LQKENI. The CDR3 has 17 residues. The CDR3, as DNA: TGTGCCAGCTCGCCCGGACAGGGGGCGCGGTCATACTATGGCTACACCTTC. Translation gives CASSPGQGARSYYGYTF.

The rearrangement uses TRBV9 and TRBJ1-1; a possible D gene is TRBD1 (5 bases). Germline V gene lookup returns CDR1 SGDLS and CDR2 YYNGEE. Trimming removed 3 bases from V and 6 bases from J, with 12 bases in between. The CDR3 covers 13 residues. This chain's CDR3 is CASSGGGFSEAFF. CDR3 nucleotide sequence: TGTGCCAGCAGCGGTGGGGGTTTTTCTGAAGCTTTCTTT.